This passage covers 15 T cell receptor beta chains from one sample sequenced in a study of blood T cell repertoires in COVID-19. Assay: immunoSEQ multiplex PCR; the TCRdb copy retains only in-frame clones and omits some. The repertoire consists of some 310,000 clones, with 89% occurring once and the leading ten covering about a tenth. The sample consisted of PBMCs or T cells enriched from blood (not recorded which). The receptor set was obtained from a woman aged 25 to 39 who had recovered from COVID-19.

This rearrangement joins TRBV28 to TRBJ2-7; TRBD2 matches 12 bases. Germline V gene lookup returns CDR1 MDHEN and CDR2 SYDVKM. The CDR3 is 15 amino acids. J was trimmed by 2 bases and V by 6 bases; bases with no gene match: 5. The CDR3 DNA reads TGTGCCAGCAGACCGACTAGCGGGGGAACCTACGAGCAGTACTTC. It is translated as CASRPTSGGTYEQYF.

The chain links TRBV19 to TRBJ1-2; D remains ambiguous. Germline V gene lookup returns CDR1 LNHDA and CDR2 SQIVND (reference sequence). The CDR3 sequence is 13 residues long. The germline V and J ends were trimmed by 7 bases and 0 bases, with 9 bases remaining between them. CDR3 nucleotides: TGTGCCAGTAAAAAACAGTCTAACTATGGCTACACCTTC. Translating gives CASKKQSNYGYTF.

This chain uses TRBV3-1 (or the pseudogene TRBV3-2) with TRBJ2-1; 10 nucleotides agree with TRBD2. The CDR3 has 16 residues. The V segment lost 4 bases and the J segment 7 bases; nucleotides outside the gene matches: 10. The germline CDR1 and CDR2 sequences are LGHDT and YNNKEL (reference sequence). CDR3 amino acids: CASSPLLAGPANEQFF. As DNA, the CDR3 is TGTGCCAGCAGCCCATTACTAGCGGGACCAGCAAATGAGCAGTTCTTC.

V gene TRBV4-1 combines with J gene TRBJ2-7, with 11 bases identical to TRBD2. The CDR3 runs to 15 residues. In germline, CDR1 is MGHRA, CDR2 YSYEKL. Trimming removed 3 bases from V and 6 bases from J; junction bases left unmatched: 7. The CDR3 DNA reads TGCGCCAGCAGCCAGACCGGCCTAGCGGGAGGCGAGCAGTACTTC. This encodes CASSQTGLAGGEQYF.

The chain links TRBV4-1 to TRBJ2-7; D unclear. Deletions cut 5 bases from V and 0 bases from J, with 14 bases between. Germline V gene lookup returns CDR1 MGHRA and CDR2 YSYEKL. The CDR3 length is 15 residues. The chain's CDR3 is CASSSGTQSSYEQYF. CDR3 sequence (DNA): TGCGCCAGCAGCTCAGGCACACAGAGCTCCTACGAGCAGTACTTC.

The chain combines TRBV29-1 with TRBJ1-2, with TRBD1 matching over 10 bases. The CDR3 spans 15 residues. Germline values: CDR1 SQVTM, CDR2 ANQGSEA. Trimming at V came to 4 bases and at J to 5 bases, leaving 10 bases not matched to a gene. CDR3 region: CSVGAWTGGSYGYTF. The CDR3, as DNA: TGCAGCGTTGGGGCTTGGACAGGGGGTTCATATGGCTACACCTTC.

The chain combines TRBV2 with TRBJ2-5; 11 positions agree with TRBD1. The germline V gene encodes CDR1 SNHLY and CDR2 FYNNEI. The CDR3 runs to 14 residues. J gave up 5 bases and V 7 bases, and 6 bases lay outside the gene matches. The CDR3 here is CASKGQGAGETQYF. The CDR3 DNA sequence: TGTGCCAGCAAAGGACAGGGGGCGGGGGAGACCCAGTACTTC.

This chain uses TRBV6-6 with TRBJ2-1; 7 positions agree with TRBD2. CDR3 length equals 14 residues. CDR1 is MNHNY, CDR2 SVGAGI, per germline (reference sequence). V shed 6 bases, J shed 3 bases, and the junction held 5 bases outside the gene matches. Here the CDR3 reads CASRKRDNYNEQFF. CDR3 coding DNA: TGTGCCAGCAGGAAGCGGGATAACTACAATGAGCAGTTCTTC.

As to this clone: One end of the junction is discordant with germline, which a read error may explain. The chain has TRBV7-7 and TRBJ2-2; D may be TRBD2 (6 bases). The CDR3 has 17 amino acids. Germline loops: CDR1 SSHAT, CDR2 FNYEAQ (reference sequence). The CDR3 loop is CASSWGGGSANTGELFF. CDR3 sequence (DNA): TGTGCTAGCAGCTGGGGAGGAGGGAGCGCGAACACCGGGGAGCTGTTTTTT.

The V call is TRBV5-1, the J call TRBJ1-5, with 7 bases lining up with TRBD1. V shed 2 bases, J shed 5 bases, and the junction held 7 bases outside the gene matches. In germline, CDR1 is SGHRS, CDR2 YFSETQ. CDR3 length: 15 amino acids. CDR3 coding DNA: TGCGCCAGCAGCTTACAGGGGATGGGGCATCAGCCCCAGCATTTT. Protein: CASSLQGMGHQPQHF.

V usage is TRBV18 and J usage is TRBJ2-7, with D tentatively TRBD2 (6 bases). This CDR3 has 13 residues. Trimming took 3 bases from V and 6 from J, leaving 12 bases between them. CDR1 is KGHSH, CDR2 LQKENI, per germline. CDR3 amino acids: CASSPKLAREQYF. The CDR3 DNA reads TGTGCCAGCTCACCCAAACTAGCACGCGAGCAGTACTTC.

V is TRBV2 and J is TRBJ1-3; D is possibly TRBD1 (6 bases). Germline V gives CDR1 SNHLY, CDR2 FYNNEI. This CDR3 contains 17 residues. The V gene lost 7 bases and the J gene lost 0 bases, with 19 bases spanning the gap. The CDR3 protein is CASTILRDTYSGNTIYF. CDR3 DNA: TGTGCCAGCACAATACTCCGGGACACTTACTCTGGAAACACCATATATTTT.

The chain employs TRBV4-1 and TRBJ1-5, with a possible D match to TRBD1 (5 bases). The CDR3 has 16 residues. CDR1 MGHRA and CDR2 YSYEKL come from the germline V gene. The V end was cut by 1 base, the J end by 6 bases, with 16 bases between. CDR3 sequence: CASSQADTSVRQPQHF. CDR3 nucleotides: TGCGCCAGCAGCCAAGCGGACACATCAGTACGTCAGCCCCAGCATTTT.

The chain is built from TRBV7-9 and TRBJ2-3; 9 nucleotides match TRBD1. The CDR3 spans 15 residues. Looked up from germline, CDR1 is SEHNR and CDR2 is FQNEAQ (reference sequence). The ends lost 3 bases at V and 3 bases at J; junction bases unmatched: 4. CDR3 sequence (DNA): TGTGCCAGCAGCTTGCGACAGGGGGTTACAGATACGCAGTATTTT. Encoded protein: CASSLRQGVTDTQYF.

The chain combines TRBV5-4 with TRBJ1-3; D is undetermined. Germline V gene lookup returns CDR1 SGHNT and CDR2 YYREEE (reference sequence). The CDR3 runs to 16 residues. V was pared by 4 bases and J by 4 bases, with 18 bases between. The CDR3 DNA is TGTGCCAGCAGCCTAGGTGCGATTACCCCCGGAAACACCATATATTTT. It encodes CASSLGAITPGNTIYF. Complete variable domain (other parts from reference TRBV5-4 and TRBJ1-3): ETGVTQSPTHLIKTRGQQVTLRCSSQSGHNTVSWYQQALGQGPQFIFQYYREEENGRGNFPPRFSGLQFPNYSSELNVNALELDDSALYLCASSLGAITPGNTIYFGEGSWLTVV.